The rows below give T cell receptor beta chains drawn from one sample of a study of CD8+ T cells in alopecia areata. Profiling relied on immunoSEQ multiplex PCR, and the TCRdb table lists in-frame clones only, not all of them. The sample carries about 120,000 clones, around 56% recorded once. The material sequenced was CD4+ T cells sorted from blood, taken at week 4, from a patient treated with tofacitinib. The receptors here all came from a human donor with alopecia areata. CDR3s include the opening cysteine and the closing phenylalanine or tryptophan. The D gene is left open where the match is weak. The size entry is marked missing in some rows and otherwise reads once, few, many or a size class.

abundance	v_gene	d_gene	j_gene	CDR3aa	CDR3nt
-	TRBV5-1	TRBD1	TRBJ1-1	CASGKGQGYAAFF	TGCGCCAGCGGAAAGGGACAGGGCTACGCGGCTTTCTTT
-	TRBV30	-	TRBJ1-1	CAGHRVTEAFF	TGTGCCGGTCACAGGGTCACTGAAGCTTTCTTT
-	TRBV11-2	-	TRBJ1-2	CASSPDGSNYGYTF	TGTGCCAGCAGCCCGGACGGCTCTAACTATGGCTACACCTTC
-	TRBV18	TRBD1	TRBJ1-6	CASSPGDRGGNSPLHF	TGTGCCAGCTCACCGGGGGACAGGGGAGGTAATTCACCCCTCCACTTT
few	TRBV29-1	TRBD2	TRBJ2-5	CSVGLSARGDQETQYF	TGCAGCGTTGGACTTTCTGCCCGGGGGGACCAAGAGACCCAGTACTTC
-	TRBV25-1	-	TRBJ2-5	CASSDTSGLQTQYF	TGTGCCAGCAGTGATACCAGCGGGTTACAGACCCAGTACTTC
-	TRBV7-9	-	TRBJ2-7	CASSLEGLGREQYF	TGTGCCAGCAGCTTAGAGGGGCTGGGGCGCGAGCAGTACTTC
once	TRBV27	TRBD1	TRBJ1-2	CASSTGGQGLRGYTF	TGTGCCAGCAGTACTGGGGGACAGGGGTTAAGGGGCTACACCTTC
-	TRBV9	-	TRBJ1-2	CASSTYQSNYGYTF	TGTGCCAGCAGCACCTATCAGTCTAACTATGGCTACACCTTC
few	TRBV29-1	TRBD1	TRBJ2-7	CSVWTGIDEQYF	TGCAGCGTATGGACAGGGATCGACGAGCAGTACTTC
-	TRBV30	-	TRBJ1-2	CAWSIDGASGYTF	TGTGCCTGGAGTATCGATGGGGCCTCTGGCTACACCTTC
-	TRBV6-5	-	TRBJ1-1	CASGRGWGNTEAFF	TGTGCCAGCGGGAGGGGCTGGGGGAACACTGAAGCTTTCTTT
-	TRBV2	TRBD1	TRBJ2-3	CASRPTGGRADTQYF	TGTGCCAGCAGACCGACAGGGGGTCGCGCAGATACGCAGTATTTT
few	TRBV2	-	TRBJ1-5	CASGGTGSNQPQHF	TGTGCCAGCGGCGGGACGGGTAGCAATCAGCCCCAGCATTTT
-	TRBV29-1	-	TRBJ1-1	CSASREMNTEAFF	TGCAGCGCCTCCCGGGAGATGAACACTGAAGCTTTCTTT
-	TRBV7-9	TRBD2	TRBJ2-1	CASSLEGLADEQFF	TGTGCCAGCAGCTTAGAGGGACTAGCGGATGAGCAGTTCTTC
-	TRBV9	TRBD2	TRBJ2-7	CASSRYERGSEGSEQYF	TGTGCCAGCAGCCGATACGAGCGGGGTTCGGAGGGATCCGAGCAGTACTTC
once	TRBV30	-	TRBJ2-7	CAWSRWDLQTYEQYF	TGTGCCTGGAGTCGCTGGGACCTGCAGACCTACGAGCAGTACTTC
-	TRBV5-1	-	TRBJ2-6	CASYSSGANVLTF	TGCGCCAGCTACAGCTCTGGGGCCAACGTCCTGACTTTC